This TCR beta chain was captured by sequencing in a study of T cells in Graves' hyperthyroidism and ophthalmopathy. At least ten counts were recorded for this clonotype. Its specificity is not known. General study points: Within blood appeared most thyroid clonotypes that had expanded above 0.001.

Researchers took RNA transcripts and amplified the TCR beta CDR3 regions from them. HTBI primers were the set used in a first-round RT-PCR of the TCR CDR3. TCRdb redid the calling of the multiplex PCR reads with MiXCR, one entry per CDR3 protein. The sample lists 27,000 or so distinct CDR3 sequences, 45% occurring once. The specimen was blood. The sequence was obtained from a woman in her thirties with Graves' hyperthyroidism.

The CDR3 protein is CSARSNRDYYTGELFF. For the CDR3, the DNA is TGCAGTGCTAGGTCTAATAGGGACTACTACACCGGGGAGCTGTTTTTT. The V gene is TRBV20-1, the J gene TRBJ2-2; 7 bases are a match to TRBD2. Germline V gene sequence: CDR1 DFQATT, CDR2 SNEGSKA (reference sequence). CDR3 length: 16 residues. With 3 bases clipped from V and 3 bases from J, the junction kept 10 bases outside the gene matches.